This passage covers 25 T cell receptor beta chains from one sample sequenced in a study of blood T cells in healthy people across ages. Together with a sample-barcoded 5' primer, a J-beta primer mix was included in a second PCR lasting roughly 7 to 11 cycles. TCRdb passed the 5' RACE reads through MiXCR, listing each CDR3 protein once. The sample carries 650,000 to 1,000,000 distinct CDR3 sequences, under 40% recorded once. The sequencing input was blood. These receptors came from a man aged 18 to 29 in good health.

The chain is built from TRBV7-9 and TRBJ2-5, with D perhaps matching TRBD2 (6 bases). CDR3 size: 16 residues. Germline loops: CDR1 SEHNR, CDR2 FQNEAQ (reference sequence). With 2 bases removed from V and 2 bases from J, the gap between germline ends came to 15 bases. The CDR3 reads CASSLYLGTVQETQYF. CDR3 bases: TGTGCCAGCAGCTTATATCTGGGGACTGTTCAAGAGACCCAGTACTTC.

The chain recombines TRBV7-9 with TRBJ2-5, with 8 bases fitting TRBD2. After removal of 4 bases from V and 0 bases from J, the junction contained 10 bases not matched to a gene. Germline CDR1 and CDR2: SEHNR and FQNEAQ (reference sequence). This CDR3 has 17 residues. The CDR3, as DNA: TGTGCCAGCAGCTCCCGCAGCGGGGGCCCGTACCAAGAGACCCAGTACTTC. Residues: CASSSRSGGPYQETQYF.

This clonotype was detected many times. The rearrangement joins TRBV28 to TRBJ1-2; a possible D gene is TRBD1 (6 bases). Trimming shortened V by 2 bases and J by 3 bases, and 7 bases separated the two germline ends. The germline V gene encodes CDR1 MDHEN and CDR2 SYDVKM. This CDR3 region has 13 residues. The CDR3 coding sequence is TGTGCCAGCAGTTTACCAGGGGACTATGGCTACACCTTC. Translating it yields CASSLPGDYGYTF.

The rearrangement uses TRBV6-1 and TRBJ2-1; possibly TRBD2 for D (6 bases). Trimming pared 5 bases from V and 6 bases from J, leaving 17 bases between. The CDR3 consists of 15 residues. In germline, CDR1 is MNHNS, CDR2 SASEGT. CDR3 DNA sequence: TGTGCCAGCAGTACGGGGGTGGAGAGGTCCAATGAGCAGTTCTTC. Translated, it gives CASSTGVERSNEQFF.

V and J are TRBV5-1 and TRBJ2-1; D call uncertain. Germline CDR1 and CDR2: SGHRS and YFSETQ. CDR3 length: 12 amino acids. Trimming removed 4 bases from V and 10 bases from J, with 12 bases in between. DNA for the CDR3: TGCGCCAGCAGCCTGCGCCTCCAGGAGCAGTTCTTC. This sequence encodes CASSLRLQEQFF. The variable domain in full, completed from reference TRBV5-1 and TRBJ2-1, reads KAGVTQTPRYLIKTRGQQVTLSCSPISGHRSVSWYQQTPGQGLQFLFEYFSETQRNKGNFPGRFSGRQFSNSRSEMNVSTLELGDSALYLCASSLRLQEQFFGPGTRLTVL.

The chain has TRBV4-1 and TRBJ2-1; D may be TRBD2 (7 bases). The germline V and J ends were trimmed by 0 bases and 3 bases, with 21 bases remaining between them. Germline V lookup: CDR1 MGHRA, CDR2 YSYEKL. The CDR3 sequence is 19 residues long. The CDR3 is CASSQDWAGAGGIYNEQFF. CDR3 DNA: TGCGCCAGCAGCCAAGATTGGGCGGGGGCTGGGGGAATCTACAATGAGCAGTTCTTC.

This rearrangement joins TRBV15 to TRBJ1-5; D perhaps matches TRBD1 (5 bases). CDR3 length: 17 residues. V lost 0 bases and J lost 3, with 15 bases in between. Germline values: CDR1 LNHNV, CDR2 YYDKDF (reference sequence). The CDR3 DNA reads as TGTGCCACCAGCAGAGATCTCGGCACAGGCTACAATCAGCCCCAGCATTTT. It encodes CATSRDLGTGYNQPQHF.

The genes are TRBV9 and TRBJ2-3; TRBD1 matches at 9 bases. V lost 0 bases and J lost 3; bases outside the gene matches: 5. This CDR3 has 16 residues. Germline CDR1 reads SGDLS; CDR2 reads YYNGEE. The CDR3 loop is CASSVGRDRVTDTQYF. In DNA form, the CDR3 reads TGTGCCAGCAGCGTAGGTCGGGACAGGGTAACAGATACGCAGTATTTT. Variable domain in full (rest from reference TRBV9 and TRBJ2-3): DSGVTQTPKHLITATGQRVTLRCSPRSGDLSVYWYQQSLDQGLQFLIQYYNGEERAKGNILERFSAQQFPDLHSELNLSSLELGDSALYFCASSVGRDRVTDTQYFGPGTRLTVL.

Ten or more counts support this clonotype. This rearrangement joins TRBV29-1 to TRBJ2-7, with D perhaps matching TRBD1 (6 bases). Germline V gene data show CDR1 as SQVTM and CDR2 as ANQGSEA. V was shortened by 7 bases and J by 3 bases, with 16 bases between the two germline ends. The CDR3 covers 13 residues. The CDR3 here is CSGSRDIHYEQYF. The DNA for the CDR3 is TGCAGCGGATCCCGGGACATACACTACGAGCAGTACTTC.

There are a few counts of this clonotype. The chain employs TRBV7-2 and TRBJ1-5, with unresolved D. The ends were cut back, 4 bases at V and 4 bases at J, with 8 bases in the middle. CDR3 length: 13 residues. CDR1 and CDR2 (germline): SGHTA, FQGNSA. Here the CDR3 reads CASSSDPNQPQHF. As DNA, the CDR3 is TGTGCCAGCAGCTCCGACCCTAATCAGCCCCAGCATTTT.

In nucleotides, the CDR3 is TGCAGTGCTAGTGGGCAGGGTGATGACGAGACCCAGTACTTC. Amino acids: CSASGQGDDETQYF. The chain couples TRBV20-1 to TRBJ2-5; D is perhaps TRBD1 (5 bases). Between the trimmed V and J ends, which lost 3 bases and 5 bases, there was a span of 16 bases. CDR3 length: 14 residues. Germline values: CDR1 DFQATT, CDR2 SNEGSKA (reference sequence).

This rearrangement joins TRBV12-3 or TRBV12-4 to TRBJ2-2, with a weak D call TRBD1 (6 bases). The CDR3 loop spans 16 amino acids. The V and J ends lost 9 bases and 6 bases respectively, with 23 bases between them. CDR3 amino acids: CASSPRQESPPGELFF. The CDR3, as DNA: TGTGCCAGTAGTCCACGACAGGAAAGTCCCCCCGGGGAGCTGTTTTTT.

The V and J genes are TRBV20-1 and TRBJ1-4; no clear D. The ends were cut back, 3 bases at V and 4 bases at J, with 6 bases in the middle. Germline V gives CDR1 DFQATT, CDR2 SNEGSKA (reference sequence). CDR3 length: 12 amino acids. The CDR3 nucleotides read TGCAGTGCTAGTTGGATTAATGAAAAACTGTTTTTT. It is translated as CSASWINEKLFF.

V and J are TRBV12-3 or TRBV12-4 and TRBJ2-1; D ambiguous. CDR3 length equals 12 residues. The V end was cut by 6 bases, the J end by 10 bases, with 13 bases between. DNA for the CDR3: TGTGCCAGCAGGATCGTAGGCAGGGAGCAGTTCTTC. Residues: CASRIVGREQFF.

Remarks on this clonotype: A read error may account for a junction end that differs from germline. V is TRBV11-2 and J is TRBJ2-1; weak D call: TRBD2 (5 bases). Germline loops: CDR1 SGHAT, CDR2 FQNNGV. The CDR3 is made up of 14 amino acids. CDR3 protein: CASGLAAGYNEQFF. CDR3 in DNA: TGTGCCAGCGGCTTAGCCGCGGGCTACAATGAGCAGTTCTTC.

This clonotype was found a few times. V gene TRBV6-5 combines with J gene TRBJ2-5, with D unresolved. The ends were cut back, 0 bases at V and 4 bases at J, with 6 bases in the middle. The germline CDR1 and CDR2 sequences are MNHEY and SVGAGI. The CDR3 contains 13 residues. The DNA for the CDR3 is TGTGCCAGCAGTTACTCGAACGGAGAGACCCAGTACTTC. Its protein is CASSYSNGETQYF.

CDR3 coding DNA: TGCAGTGCTAGGCTGGGACTAGCGGGGGGGGTAACAGATACGCAGTATTTT. This codes for CSARLGLAGGVTDTQYF. The chain recombines TRBV20-1 with TRBJ2-3, with 16 bases lining up with TRBD2. With 3 bases clipped from V and 3 bases from J, the junction kept 6 bases outside the gene matches. This CDR3 is built from 17 residues. Germline CDR1 is DFQATT and CDR2 is SNEGSKA (reference sequence).

This clonotype was seen only a few times. The gene calls are TRBV7-9 and TRBJ2-5, with 8 bases aligning to TRBD1. The CDR3 runs to 14 residues. J was trimmed by 11 bases and V by 0 bases; bases with no gene match: 8. Germline CDR1 reads SEHNR; CDR2 reads FQNEAQ (reference sequence). The CDR3 nucleotides are TGTGCCAGCAGCTTAGCGGGGACAGGTCAAGAGCAGTACTTC. Translated, it gives CASSLAGTGQEQYF.

Comments on this clonotype: The germline gene is not matched at one end of the junction; a read error may be the cause. The V gene is TRBV20-1, the J gene TRBJ1-2; D gene ambiguous. CDR3 size: 11 residues. Germline CDR1 is DFQATT and CDR2 is SNEGSKA (reference sequence). The CDR3 DNA is TGCAGAAAGGGAGGGCCATATGGCCACACCTTC. This gives the protein CRKGGPYGHTF.

The rearrangement joins TRBV7-2 to TRBJ2-2, with D possibly being TRBD2 (6 bases). Trimming shortened V by 5 bases and J by 4 bases, and 14 bases separated the two germline ends. Germline V lookup: CDR1 SGHTA, CDR2 FQGNSA. The CDR3 totals 15 residues. DNA of the CDR3: TGTGCCAGCAGCCCGCCTGGAGGGCTCACCGGGGAGCTGTTTTTT. Protein: CASSPPGGLTGELFF.

This clonotype was observed a single time. The V call is TRBV4-2, the J call TRBJ1-2; no clear D gene. Germline V gene lookup returns CDR1 LGHNA and CDR2 YNFKEQ. The CDR3 spans 13 residues. Trimming stripped 0 bases from V and 3 bases from J, with 5 bases between. CDR3 nucleotides: TGTGCCAGCAGCCAAGATACTGACTATGGCTACACCTTC. Translated: CASSQDTDYGYTF.

The chain links TRBV7-2 to TRBJ1-2; D ambiguous. Germline V lookup: CDR1 SGHTA, CDR2 FQGNSA. V lost 1 base and J 8 bases, leaving 20 bases between the germline ends. The CDR3 has 16 amino acids. The CDR3 DNA is TGTGCCAGCAGCTTAGAACGGTTAACCCCAGGATGGGGCTACACCTTC. It yields the protein CASSLERLTPGWGYTF.

The chain combines TRBV29-1 with TRBJ2-7; 7 bases are a match to TRBD1. There are 12 residues in the CDR3. Trimming removed 3 bases from V and 5 bases from J; junction bases left unmatched: 4. CDR1 SQVTM and CDR2 ANQGSEA come from the germline V gene. The CDR3 DNA is TGCAGCGTTGATATGACAGGGCACGAGCAGTACTTC. Translating it yields CSVDMTGHEQYF.

The chain is built from TRBV3-1 and TRBJ1-3; D is uncertain. Germline V gene sequence: CDR1 LGHDT, CDR2 YNNKEL (reference sequence). CDR3 length: 17 amino acids. Trimming stripped 0 bases from V and 0 bases from J, with 12 bases between. The DNA for the CDR3 is TGTGCCAGCAGCCAAGATCGGGTCCTCTACTCTGGAAACACCATATATTTT. Protein product: CASSQDRVLYSGNTIYF.

The chain has TRBV4-1 and TRBJ2-2; TRBD2 aligns across 7 bases. CDR1 and CDR2 (germline): MGHRA, YSYEKL. The J segment lost 6 bases and the V segment lost 0 bases, leaving 4 bases of the junction unmatched. The length of the CDR3 is 15 residues. CDR3 coding DNA: TGCGCCAGCAGCCAAGATCTTCTAGCGGCCGGGGAGCTGTTTTTT. Its translation: CASSQDLLAAGELFF.